These 8 T cell receptor beta chains originate from one sample sequenced in a study of blood T cell repertoires in COVID-19. Measured with immunoSEQ multiplex PCR; TCRdb has only the in-frame clones, and not every one. The repertoire holds roughly 330,000 clones, with roughly 90% as singletons. The sample comprised peripheral blood. Every receptor here comes from a young man with COVID-19, enrolled during active disease.

The V call is TRBV5-1, the J call TRBJ1-3; TRBD1 agrees at 9 bases. V trimming: 4 bases; J trimming: 2 bases; junction bases outside the gene matches: 1. The length of the CDR3 is 14 residues. The germline gives CDR1 SGHRS, CDR2 YFSETQ. CDR3 sequence reads: CASSRTGAGNTIYF. CDR3 bases: TGCGCCAGCAGCCGGACAGGGGCTGGAAACACCATATATTTT.

This chain links TRBV18 with TRBJ1-4; 9 bases agree with TRBD1. Per germline, CDR1 KGHSH and CDR2 LQKENI. This CDR3 contains 14 residues. The V segment lost 6 bases and the J segment 8 bases; nucleotides outside the gene matches: 7. CDR3 amino acids: CASSSGQGGEKLFF. DNA for the CDR3: TGTGCCAGCTCGTCGGGACAGGGAGGCGAAAAACTGTTTTTT.

This chain joins TRBV29-1 and TRBJ1-5, with 9 bases identical to TRBD1. This CDR3 spans 14 amino acids. Germline lookup yields CDR1 SQVTM and CDR2 ANQGSEA. The junction had 6 bases not matched to a gene; V was cut back by 5 bases and J by 4 bases. Written as DNA, the CDR3 is TGCAGCGTTACGGGACAGGGCTTTAATCAGCCCCAGCATTTT. It specifies CSVTGQGFNQPQHF.

The chain joins TRBV10-3 to TRBJ2-3; D may be TRBD2 (5 bases). V lost 0 bases and J lost 4, with 17 bases in between. The CDR3 extends over 17 amino acids. CDR1 and CDR2 from the germline V gene are ENHRY and SYGVKD. The CDR3 coding sequence is TGTGCCATCAGTGAGTCGATTGGGAGATGGGATGCAGATACGCAGTATTTT. Its translation is CAISESIGRWDADTQYF.

The V and J genes are TRBV12-3 or TRBV12-4 and TRBJ1-5, with D perhaps matching TRBD1 (6 bases). Trimming stripped 6 bases from V and 5 bases from J, with 11 bases between. The CDR3 totals 13 residues. DNA of the CDR3: TGTGCCAGCAGCTCGGACAGTTATCAGCCCCAGCATTTT. It specifies CASSSDSYQPQHF.

With regard to this clone: This specimen includes other DNA sequences encoding the same CDR3. V and J are TRBV6-5 and TRBJ2-7; D possibly corresponds to TRBD1 (5 bases). Between the trimmed V and J ends, which lost 7 bases and 1 base, there was a span of 8 bases. The CDR3 is 12 amino acids. Looked up from germline, CDR1 is MNHEY and CDR2 is SVGAGI. The CDR3 reads CASKGQSYEQYF. The CDR3 region has the DNA TGTGCCAGCAAGGGGCAGTCCTACGAGCAGTACTTC.

The genes are TRBV5-1 and TRBJ2-7, with D unclear. This CDR3 has 13 amino acids. Germline V CDR1 and CDR2: SGHRS, YFSETQ. V lost 4 bases, J lost 1 base, and 9 bases lay in between. The CDR3 DNA reads as TGCGCCAGCAGCCCACGGCGGTCCTACGAGCAGTACTTC. This codes for CASSPRRSYEQYF.

The chain uses TRBV6-2 or TRBV6-3 and TRBJ2-7; a weak D match, TRBD1 (5 bases). This CDR3 is built from 15 residues. Per germline, CDR1 MNHEY and CDR2 SVGEGT. Between the trimmed V and J ends, which lost 3 bases and 2 bases, there was a span of 14 bases. The CDR3 spells CASSYLAGIAYEQYF. In nucleotides, the CDR3 is TGTGCCAGCAGTTATTTGGCAGGGATCGCCTACGAGCAGTACTTC.